The entry that follows covers one T cell receptor beta chain sequence. Antigen: not known. The record originates from a study of shared clonotypes between healthy human individuals. General study results and limits: Only blood was sampled; tissue repertoires likely differ.

Germline CDR1 reads SNHLY; CDR2 reads FYNNEI. The CDR3 is 14 amino acids. V was clipped by 7 bases and J by 9 bases; unmatched bases: 5. Sequencing used immunoSEQ multiplex PCR; TCRdb keeps in-frame clones, though not all of them. This table holds roughly 2,300,000 clones, around 90% found once. The sample was naive CD4+ T cells from PBMCs. Subset reported: CD45RA+ positively selected. This receptor was obtained from a man aged 18 to 30 in good health. Some clones in this sample may be carry-over from other donors' samples. The chain joins TRBV2 to TRBJ2-1, with 14 positions matching TRBD2. CDR3 nucleotide sequence: TGTGCCAGCAACCCGGGACTAGCGGGAGCTGAGCAGTTCTTC. Its protein is CASNPGLAGAEQFF. Full variable domain (missing parts from reference TRBV2 and TRBJ2-1): EPEVTQTPSHQVTQMGQEVILRCVPISNHLYFYWYRQILGQKVEFLVSFYNNEISEKSEIFDDQFSVERPDGSNFTLKIRSTKLEDSAMYFCASNPGLAGAEQFFGPGTRLTVL.